Each of the 3 T cell receptor beta chains below was sequenced from the same sample in a study of blood T cell repertoires in COVID-19. The table came from immunoSEQ multiplex PCR; TCRdb's copy has only in-frame clones and leaves some out. The sample consists of some 16,000 clones, around 84% of them appearing once. Material: peripheral blood. The receptors derive from a human donor in a cohort sampled during active COVID-19.

The chain couples TRBV5-1 to TRBJ2-5, with a possible D match to TRBD1 (5 bases). The CDR3 extends over 16 amino acids. CDR1 and CDR2 from the germline V gene are SGHRS and YFSETQ. V lost 1 base, J lost 2 bases, and 15 bases lay in between. The chain's CDR3 is CASSLSAGLRQETQYF. In nucleotides, the CDR3 is TGCGCCAGCAGCTTGTCGGCAGGGCTACGGCAAGAGACCCAGTACTTC.

The chain combines TRBV6-5 with TRBJ2-1, with D possibly being TRBD2 (5 bases). This CDR3 is 14 amino acids long. The ends were cut back, 2 bases at V and 2 bases at J, with 7 bases in the middle. Germline values: CDR1 MNHEY, CDR2 SVGAGI. The CDR3 region is CASSYERAYNEQFF. CDR3 sequence (DNA): TGTGCCAGCAGTTACGAGAGGGCCTACAATGAGCAGTTCTTC.

The chain carries TRBV4-3 and TRBJ2-5; 8 bases map to TRBD2. Germline CDR1 reads LGHNA; CDR2 reads YSLEER. V lost 0 bases, J lost 5 bases, and 8 bases stayed unmatched. This CDR3 contains 16 residues. The CDR3 DNA sequence: TGCGCCAGCAGCCAAGATCTAGCGGGCGCGGGCGAGACCCAGTACTTC. Translated, it gives CASSQDLAGAGETQYF.